This record looks at one TCR beta chain sequence and its context. What it binds is not known. One junction end disagrees with the germline gene, perhaps due to a read error. These data come from a study of regulatory T cells in long-lasting Graves disease. Study outcomes and limitations: Limited samples may have lowered accuracy. Less diverse TCR repertoires were seen in persistent Graves' patients than in newly diagnosed ones.

Building of the TCR beta libraries involved iRepertoire HTBI primers and Arm-PCR of CDR3 regions. Via MiXCR, TCRdb re-called the multiplex PCR reads, giving one row per CDR3 protein. The sample records around 500,000 distinct CDR3 sequences, about 12% being singletons. Regarding time point: newly diagnosed GD, antithyroid drugs for less than 3 months. Generation of the TCR library employed RNA extracted from PBMCs. Germline V CDR1 and CDR2: SGHVS, FQNEAQ. The CDR3 loop spans 12 amino acids. These data also featured in a second study, about T cells in Graves' hyperthyroidism and ophthalmopathy.

V is TRBV7-8 and J is TRBJ1-1, with D uncertain. The material sequenced was peripheral blood mononuclear cells (PBMCs), taken at new diagnosis, from a patient treated with antithyroid drugs. The TCR comes from a woman aged 30 to 39 with Graves disease. CDR3 in DNA: TGTGTCAGCAGCTCGAGGGACACTGAAGCTTTCTTT. This translates into CVSSSRDTEAFF.